These 14 T cell receptor beta chains originate from one sample sequenced in a study of molecular identifiers for immune sequencing clone quantification. TCRdb passed the PCR reads through MiXCR, listing each CDR3 protein once. The table shows about 640,000 distinct CDR3 sequences, with around 20% occurring only once. The sequenced material came from naive CD8+ T cells from blood, with Jurkat cell RNA spiked in. The subset denotes: FACS-sorted CD8+CD4-CCR7+CD45RA+ naive T cells. The receptor source for this set is a human donor in good health. Some libraries in this study had Jurkat cell RNA spiked in.

A remark on this clonotype: One end of the junction fails to match germline, which may point to a read error. The chain links TRBV6-2 or TRBV6-3 to TRBJ2-3; 13 bases agree with TRBD2. The CDR3 runs 20 residues. Germline CDR1 is MNHEY and CDR2 is SVGEGT. The CDR3 loop is CACSYDAGTSGDPSTDTQYF. CDR3 bases: TGTGCCTGCAGTTACGACGCTGGGACTAGCGGGGACCCTAGCACAGATACGCAGTACTTT.

This clonotype was observed at least ten times. The chain links TRBV7-2 to TRBJ1-1; 7 nucleotides agree with TRBD1. Trimming cost V 6 bases and J 5 bases; bases outside gene matches: 9. CDR1 is SGHTA, CDR2 FQGNSA, per germline. CDR3 length equals 14 residues. CDR3 in DNA: TGTGCCAGCAGACGCGACAGGGCTTGGACTGAAGCTTTCTTT. This gives the protein CASRRDRAWTEAFF.

This clonotype has just a few counts. The rearrangement uses TRBV3-1 and TRBJ2-5; 7 nucleotides line up with TRBD1. The V and J ends lost 0 bases and 2 bases, in that order; junction bases with no gene match: 9. CDR3 length: 17 residues. CDR1 LGHDT and CDR2 YNNKEL come from the germline V gene (reference sequence). The DNA of the CDR3 is TGTGCCAGCAGCCAAGAGGGGCTTGGGACAGAACAAGAGACCCAGTACTTC. It translates to CASSQEGLGTEQETQYF.

This clonotype was found a few times. The genes are TRBV14 and TRBJ2-5, with a weak D call TRBD2 (6 bases). The germline V and J ends were trimmed by 4 bases and 7 bases, with 22 bases remaining between them. Germline V gene sequence: CDR1 SGHDN, CDR2 FVKESK. This CDR3 has 16 residues. The CDR3 protein is CASSRGVGVRDVTQYF. The CDR3 nucleotides are TGTGCCAGCAGCCGGGGGGTCGGGGTTCGAGATGTGACCCAGTACTTC.

This clonotype was detected ten times or more. The chain couples TRBV6-2 or TRBV6-3 to TRBJ2-7, with D perhaps being TRBD1 or TRBD2 (5 bases each). The CDR3 consists of 14 residues. CDR1 MNHEY and CDR2 SVGEGT come from the germline V gene. V dropped 7 bases and J dropped 6 bases, with 19 bases sitting between them. In DNA form, the CDR3 reads TGTGCCAGCATTCGAGGGACGGGGAAGGGCGAGCAGTACTTC. This translates into CASIRGTGKGEQYF.

The table lists this clonotype with many counts. V and J are TRBV11-2 and TRBJ2-3, with D uncertain. The CDR3 runs to 14 residues. Germline CDR1 is SGHAT and CDR2 is FQNNGV. V was clipped by 5 bases and J by 4 bases, with 13 bases between them. CDR3 in DNA: TGTGCCAGCAGCCTATTAGCTAGAGCAGATACGCAGTATTTT. Its protein product is CASSLLARADTQYF.

The sample holds many counts of this clonotype. The chain couples TRBV9 to TRBJ2-3; 7 nucleotides agree with TRBD2. Per germline, CDR1 SGDLS and CDR2 YYNGEE. J gave up 3 bases and V 0 bases, and 7 bases lay outside the gene matches. The CDR3 totals 16 residues. This chain's CDR3 is CASSVDSGMVTDTQYF. The DNA for the CDR3 is TGTGCCAGCAGCGTAGACAGCGGGATGGTGACAGATACGCAGTATTTT.

In this sample, this clonotype turned up many times. This CDR3 is CASSLFPGTTGELFF. CDR3 coding DNA: TGTGCCAGCAGCTTGTTTCCGGGGACCACCGGGGAGCTGTTTTTT. V usage is TRBV5-5 and J usage is TRBJ2-2, with D possibly being TRBD1 or TRBD2 (5 bases each). CDR3 length: 15 amino acids. V lost 1 base and J 4 bases, leaving 11 bases between the germline ends. Germline CDR1 and CDR2: SGHKS and YYEKEE (reference sequence).

This clonotype appeared many times. The gene calls are TRBV7-3 and TRBJ2-3; 11 bases agree with TRBD2. CDR1 SGHTA and CDR2 FQGTGA come from the germline V gene. The trim removed 4 bases at V and 5 bases at J, leaving 2 bases unmatched. The length of the CDR3 is 14 residues. CDR3 sequence: CASSSTSGEDTQYF. The CDR3 DNA reads TGTGCCAGCAGCTCGACTAGCGGGGAAGATACGCAGTATTTT.

On this clonotype itself: The junction departs from the called germline gene at one end, perhaps through a read error. The chain links TRBV7-7 to TRBJ2-5, with TRBD2 identical over 11 bases. The CDR3 contains 16 residues. CDR1 is SSHAT, CDR2 FNYEAQ, per germline (reference sequence). The CDR3 DNA reads TGTGCTAGCAGCTTCGGGACTAGCGGTCCTCAAGAGACCCAGTACTTC. This gives the protein CASSFGTSGPQETQYF.

This clonotype has more than one count but fewer than ten. CDR3 bases: TGCAGTGCTTCCAAAAGGGGGGAGATTAACTACGAGCAGTACTTC. Its protein is CSASKRGEINYEQYF. The V gene is TRBV20-1, the J gene TRBJ2-7; the D gene could be TRBD1 or TRBD2 (6 bases each). CDR1 and CDR2 (germline): DFQATT, SNEGSKA (reference sequence). V was shortened by 5 bases and J by 3 bases, with 20 bases between the two germline ends. There are 15 residues in the CDR3.

The chain links TRBV18 to TRBJ2-7; 10 positions match TRBD2. J lost 1 base, V lost 0 bases, and 3 bases had no gene match. Germline V CDR1 and CDR2: KGHSH, LQKENI. The CDR3 extends over 16 amino acids. CDR3 loop: CASSPPEAGGSYEQYF. For the CDR3, the DNA is TGTGCCAGCTCACCACCGGAAGCGGGAGGGTCCTACGAGCAGTACTTC.

This clonotype was recorded many times. The V gene is TRBV10-3, the J gene TRBJ2-3; 11 bases are shared with TRBD2. The CDR3 is 15 residues long. Germline CDR1 and CDR2: ENHRY and SYGVKD. V was pared by 2 bases and J by 6 bases, with 4 bases of the junction left unmatched. As DNA, the CDR3 is TGTGCCATCAGTGAGCCACGACTAGCGGGGGATACGCAGTATTTT. This sequence encodes CAISEPRLAGDTQYF.

This clonotype appeared a few times. This chain uses TRBV4-1 with TRBJ2-5; tentatively, D is TRBD2 (6 bases). The CDR3 has 14 residues. Looked up from germline, CDR1 is MGHRA and CDR2 is YSYEKL. The V end was cut by 3 bases, the J end by 5 bases, with 13 bases between. The CDR3 DNA is TGCGCCAGCAGCCAGGCTGGAGGGGATGAGACCCAGTACTTC. The encoded protein is CASSQAGGDETQYF.